The clone carrying this T cell receptor (beta chain) was observed many times. Its antigen is as yet unknown. Between the trimmed V and J ends, which lost 4 bases and 0 bases, there was a span of 13 bases. Per germline, CDR1 SGHTS and CDR2 YDEGEE. This CDR3 contains 15 residues. This record comes from a study of cytomegalovirus exposure and HLA in healthy donors. Study conclusions and caveats: TCR beta sequences reportedly predicted most subjects' HLA-A and HLA-B alleles accurately. There were around 160 TCR beta chains listed as cytomegalovirus-associated.

Donors counted as nominally healthy when sampled, yet unrecorded immune exposures were likely. This PCR relied on a set of 60 Vbeta primers and 13 Jbeta primers. Here immunoSEQ multiplex PCR was the method, and the copy in TCRdb shows in-frame clones only, minus some. The sample includes about 190,000 clones, approximately 75% of them seen just once. V gene TRBV5-8 combines with J gene TRBJ1-1; the D is unclear. This sequence was found in a man aged 30 to 45 in good health and CMV-seropositive. Sample: PBMCs. The CDR3 is CASSRAALMNTEAFF. Written as DNA, the CDR3 is TGTGCCAGCAGCCGCGCCGCCCTCATGAACACTGAAGCTTTCTTT.